This is a list of T cell receptor beta chains from one sample in a study of T cells in Graves' hyperthyroidism and ophthalmopathy. TCRdb recomputed calls from the multiplex PCR reads with MiXCR, one row per CDR3 protein. The table has about 280,000 distinct CDR3 sequences, less than 30% seen once. Sequencing was performed on blood. These receptors originate from a man aged 35 to 55 with Graves' hyperthyroidism that later progressed to Graves' ophthalmopathy. Both conserved end residues are part of each CDR3. Fields, in order: clone size, V gene, D gene, J gene, CDR3 DNA, CDR3 protein. The D gene is left open where the match is weak. Size values are once, few and many counts, or a class for expanded clones, and some rows have none.

abundance: NA; v_gene: TRBV29-1; d_gene: TRBD1; j_gene: TRBJ2-5; CDR3nt: TGCAGCGTGCGGACAGGTCTCCAAGAGACCCAGTACTTC; CDR3aa: CSVRTGLQETQYF
abundance: NA; v_gene: TRBV29-1; d_gene: NA; j_gene: TRBJ1-1; CDR3nt: TGCAGCGTTCAAAGGGCCCCGAACACTGAAGCTTTCTTT; CDR3aa: CSVQRAPNTEAFF
abundance: once; v_gene: TRBV27; d_gene: TRBD1; j_gene: TRBJ2-7; CDR3nt: TGTGCCAGCAGCATCCTACTAGGACAGGGGATCAACGAGCAGTACTTC; CDR3aa: CASSILLGQGINEQYF
abundance: many; v_gene: TRBV19; d_gene: TRBD2; j_gene: TRBJ2-1; CDR3nt: TGTGCCAGTAGATCTAGCGGGAGGGTCAATGAGCAGTTCTTC; CDR3aa: CASRSSGRVNEQFF
abundance: NA; v_gene: TRBV6-5; d_gene: TRBD1; j_gene: TRBJ2-5; CDR3nt: TGTGCCAGCAGTTACGGGACAGGGGGCCGGAAGGAAGAGACCCAGTACTTC; CDR3aa: CASSYGTGGRKEETQYF
abundance: many; v_gene: TRBV28; d_gene: TRBD1; j_gene: TRBJ2-7; CDR3nt: TGTGCCAGCAGTGCCACCGGGACAGGGGATTTTTACGAGCAGTACTTC; CDR3aa: CASSATGTGDFYEQYF
abundance: many; v_gene: TRBV29-1; d_gene: NA; j_gene: TRBJ1-1; CDR3nt: TGCAGCGCAATGCGTCCGGGACGGATTAACACTGAAGCTTTCTTT; CDR3aa: CSAMRPGRINTEAFF
abundance: many; v_gene: TRBV20-1; d_gene: TRBD1; j_gene: TRBJ2-7; CDR3nt: TGCAGTGCTAGAGTGACAGGGGGCCAATACGAGCAGTACTTC; CDR3aa: CSARVTGGQYEQYF
abundance: many; v_gene: TRBV12-3/TRBV12-4; d_gene: NA; j_gene: TRBJ1-5; CDR3nt: TGTGCCAGCAGTTTGGACTGGCAGCCCCAGCATTTT; CDR3aa: CASSLDWQPQHF
abundance: many; v_gene: TRBV7-6; d_gene: TRBD1; j_gene: TRBJ1-3; CDR3nt: TGTGCCAGCAGCTTAGTGGACAGGGTCTCTGGAAACACCATATATTTT; CDR3aa: CASSLVDRVSGNTIYF
abundance: many; v_gene: TRBV7-9; d_gene: TRBD2; j_gene: TRBJ2-5; CDR3nt: TGTGCCAGCAGCCCCCTCGCGGCGGGGGGCCAAGAGACCCAGTACTTC; CDR3aa: CASSPLAAGGQETQYF
abundance: many; v_gene: TRBV6-1; d_gene: TRBD1; j_gene: TRBJ1-1; CDR3nt: TGTGCCAGCAGTATTGCTCGGACAGGGGGCACTGAAGCTTTCTTT; CDR3aa: CASSIARTGGTEAFF
abundance: many; v_gene: TRBV20-1; d_gene: NA; j_gene: TRBJ1-1; CDR3nt: TGCAGTGCTAGAGAGGGGGGGCTGAACACTGAAGCTTTCTTT; CDR3aa: CSAREGGLNTEAFF
abundance: NA; v_gene: TRBV19; d_gene: NA; j_gene: TRBJ2-6; CDR3nt: TGTGCCAGTAGTATCTGGGGGAAGGGGGCCAACGTCCTGACTTTC; CDR3aa: CASSIWGKGANVLTF